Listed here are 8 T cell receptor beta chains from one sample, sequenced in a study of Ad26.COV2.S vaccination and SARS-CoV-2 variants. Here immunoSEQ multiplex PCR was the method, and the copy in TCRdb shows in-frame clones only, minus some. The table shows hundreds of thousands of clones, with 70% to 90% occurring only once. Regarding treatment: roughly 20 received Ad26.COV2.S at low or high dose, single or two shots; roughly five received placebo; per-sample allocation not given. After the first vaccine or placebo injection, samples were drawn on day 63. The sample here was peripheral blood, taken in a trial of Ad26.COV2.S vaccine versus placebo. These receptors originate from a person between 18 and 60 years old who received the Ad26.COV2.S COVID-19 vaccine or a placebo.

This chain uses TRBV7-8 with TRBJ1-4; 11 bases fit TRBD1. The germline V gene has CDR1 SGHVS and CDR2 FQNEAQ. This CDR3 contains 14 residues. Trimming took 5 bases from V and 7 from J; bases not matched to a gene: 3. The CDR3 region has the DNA TGTGCCAGCAGCACGGGACAGGGGGTTGAAAAACTGTTTTTT. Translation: CASSTGQGVEKLFF.

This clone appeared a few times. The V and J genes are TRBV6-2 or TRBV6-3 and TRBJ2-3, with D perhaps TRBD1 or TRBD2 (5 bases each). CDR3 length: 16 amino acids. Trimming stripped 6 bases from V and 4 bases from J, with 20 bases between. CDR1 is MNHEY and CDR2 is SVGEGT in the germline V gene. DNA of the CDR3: TGTGCCAGCAGCCAACGAGGGACCGACGGCCCAGATACGCAGTATTTT. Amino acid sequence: CASSQRGTDGPDTQYF.

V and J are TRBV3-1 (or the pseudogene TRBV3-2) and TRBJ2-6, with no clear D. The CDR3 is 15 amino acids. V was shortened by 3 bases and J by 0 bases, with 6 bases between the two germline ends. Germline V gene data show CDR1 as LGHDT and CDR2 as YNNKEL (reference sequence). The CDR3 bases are TGTGCCAGCAGCCATTGGGTCTCTGGGGCCAACGTCCTGACTTTC. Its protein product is CASSHWVSGANVLTF.

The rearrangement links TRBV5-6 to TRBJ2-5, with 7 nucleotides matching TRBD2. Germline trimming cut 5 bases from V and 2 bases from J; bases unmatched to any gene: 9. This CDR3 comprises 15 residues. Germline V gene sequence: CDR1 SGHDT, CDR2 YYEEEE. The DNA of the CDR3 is TGTGCCAGCAGGGGGCCGCGGGAGAGACAAGAGACCCAGTACTTC. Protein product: CASRGPRERQETQYF.

CDR3 residues: CASNSGARAYGYTF. The DNA for the CDR3 is TGTGCCAGCAACAGCGGGGCGAGGGCCTATGGCTACACCTTC. The chain has TRBV25-1 and TRBJ1-2, with D tentatively TRBD1 (5 bases). V was cut by 7 bases and J by 4 bases, with 16 bases left in between. There are 14 residues in the CDR3. Per germline, CDR1 MGHDK and CDR2 SYGVNS.

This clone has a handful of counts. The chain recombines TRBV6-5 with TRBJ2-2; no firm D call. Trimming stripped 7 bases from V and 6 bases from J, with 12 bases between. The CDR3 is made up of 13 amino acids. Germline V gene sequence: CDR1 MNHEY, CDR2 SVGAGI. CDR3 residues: CASTLWPAGELFF. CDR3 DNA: TGTGCCAGCACTTTGTGGCCCGCCGGGGAGCTGTTTTTT.

The CDR3 reads CASSPGQYNEQFF. The CDR3 region has the DNA TGTGCCAGCAGCCCGGGACAGTACAATGAGCAGTTCTTC. The chain couples TRBV5-8 to TRBJ2-1; 7 bases are a match to TRBD1. This CDR3 has 13 residues. Germline V gene sequence: CDR1 SGHTS, CDR2 YDEGEE. V shed 4 bases and J 4 bases; nucleotides not matched to a gene: 2.

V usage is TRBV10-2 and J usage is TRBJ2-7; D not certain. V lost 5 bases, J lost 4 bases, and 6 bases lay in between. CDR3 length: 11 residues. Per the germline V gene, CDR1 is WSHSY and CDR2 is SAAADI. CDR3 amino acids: CASSQDYEQYF. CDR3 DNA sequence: TGCGCCAGCAGTCAGGATTACGAGCAGTACTTC.